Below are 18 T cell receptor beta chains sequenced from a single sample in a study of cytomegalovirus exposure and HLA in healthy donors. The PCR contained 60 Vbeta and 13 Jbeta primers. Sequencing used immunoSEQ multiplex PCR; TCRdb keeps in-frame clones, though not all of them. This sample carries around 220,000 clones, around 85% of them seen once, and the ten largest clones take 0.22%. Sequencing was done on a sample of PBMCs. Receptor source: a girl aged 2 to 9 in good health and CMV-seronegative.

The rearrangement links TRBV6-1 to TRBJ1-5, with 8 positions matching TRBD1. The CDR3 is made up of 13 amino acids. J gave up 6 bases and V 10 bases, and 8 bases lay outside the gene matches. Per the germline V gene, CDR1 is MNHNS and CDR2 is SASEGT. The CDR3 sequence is CATTGVVGQPQHF. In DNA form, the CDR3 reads TGTGCCACGACAGGGGTTGTCGGTCAGCCCCAGCATTTT.

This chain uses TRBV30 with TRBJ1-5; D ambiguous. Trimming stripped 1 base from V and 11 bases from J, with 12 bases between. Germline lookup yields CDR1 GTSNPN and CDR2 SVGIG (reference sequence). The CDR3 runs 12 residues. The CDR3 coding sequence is TGTGCCTGGAGTGAAGGTGGGGAGGCCCAGCATTTT. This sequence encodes CAWSEGGEAQHF.

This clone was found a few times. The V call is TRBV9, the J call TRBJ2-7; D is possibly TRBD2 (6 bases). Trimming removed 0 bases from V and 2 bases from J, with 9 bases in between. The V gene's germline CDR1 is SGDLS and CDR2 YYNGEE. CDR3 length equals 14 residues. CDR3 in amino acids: CASSVGRGPYEQYF. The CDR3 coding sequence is TGTGCCAGCAGCGTAGGGCGGGGACCCTACGAGCAGTACTTC.

CDR3 nucleotides: TGCGCCAGCAGCCAAGAGCGGACAGGGACGGCCACAGATACGCAGTATTTT. Its translation is CASSQERTGTATDTQYF. The chain links TRBV4-1 to TRBJ2-3, with TRBD1 identical over 8 bases. V shed 0 bases and J 2 bases; nucleotides not matched to a gene: 7. Germline CDR1 is MGHRA and CDR2 is YSYEKL. The CDR3 has 17 residues.

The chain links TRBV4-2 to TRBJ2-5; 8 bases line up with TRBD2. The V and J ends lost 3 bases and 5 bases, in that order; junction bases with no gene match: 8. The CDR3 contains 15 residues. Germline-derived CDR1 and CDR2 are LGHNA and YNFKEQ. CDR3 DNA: TGTGCCAGCAGCCAGGCCGGGACTAGGGGGGAGACCCAGTACTTC. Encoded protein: CASSQAGTRGETQYF.

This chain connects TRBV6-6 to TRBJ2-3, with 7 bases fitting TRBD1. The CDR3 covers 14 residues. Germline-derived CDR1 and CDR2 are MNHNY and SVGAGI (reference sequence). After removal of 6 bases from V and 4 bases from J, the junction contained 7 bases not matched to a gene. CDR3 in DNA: TGTGCCAGCAGCCTCACAGGGGCCGCAGATACGCAGTATTTT. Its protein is CASSLTGAADTQYF.

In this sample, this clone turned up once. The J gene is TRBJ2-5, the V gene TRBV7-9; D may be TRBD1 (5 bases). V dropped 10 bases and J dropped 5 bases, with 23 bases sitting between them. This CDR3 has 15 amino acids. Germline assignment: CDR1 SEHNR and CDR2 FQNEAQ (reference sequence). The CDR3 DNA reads TGTGCCACCCGCCACCGGACACCCCTCACGGAGACCCAGTACTTC. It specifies CATRHRTPLTETQYF.

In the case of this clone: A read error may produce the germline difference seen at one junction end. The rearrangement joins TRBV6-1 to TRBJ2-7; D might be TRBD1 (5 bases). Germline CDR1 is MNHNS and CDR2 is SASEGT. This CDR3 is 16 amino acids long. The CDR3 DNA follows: TGTGCCAGCAGAGAAGGGGCAGACCCCCTTGCCTACGAGCAGTACTTC. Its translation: CASREGADPLAYEQYF.

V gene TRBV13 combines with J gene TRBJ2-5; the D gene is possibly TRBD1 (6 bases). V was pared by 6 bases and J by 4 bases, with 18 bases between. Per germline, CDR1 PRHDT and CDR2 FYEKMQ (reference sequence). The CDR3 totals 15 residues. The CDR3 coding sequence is TGTGCCAGCAGGGTCACAGGGAGAGGAGGAGAGACCCAGTACTTC. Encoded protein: CASRVTGRGGETQYF.

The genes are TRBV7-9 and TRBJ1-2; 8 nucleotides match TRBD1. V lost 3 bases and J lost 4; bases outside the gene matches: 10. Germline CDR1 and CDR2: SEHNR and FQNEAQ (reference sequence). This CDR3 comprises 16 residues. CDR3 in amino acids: CASSFGRGRDLYGYTF. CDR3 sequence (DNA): TGTGCCAGCAGCTTTGGCAGGGGGCGCGATCTCTATGGCTACACCTTC. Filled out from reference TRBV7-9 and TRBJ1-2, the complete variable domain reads DTGVSQNPRHKITKRGQNVTFRCDPISEHNRLYWYRQTLGQGPEFLTYFQNEAQLEKSRLLSDRFSAERPKGSFSTLEIQRTEQGDSAMYLCASSFGRGRDLYGYTFGSGTRLTVV.

In DNA, the CDR3 is TGTGCCAGCAGCAAAGAGGGCGACAAGCGGGGCTACACCGGGGAGCTGTTTTTT. This codes for CASSKEGDKRGYTGELFF. V is TRBV21-1 and J is TRBJ2-2; the table's D gene call, TRBD2, was not cross checked with the DNA. TRBV21-1 is assigned pseudogene status. There are 18 residues in the CDR3.

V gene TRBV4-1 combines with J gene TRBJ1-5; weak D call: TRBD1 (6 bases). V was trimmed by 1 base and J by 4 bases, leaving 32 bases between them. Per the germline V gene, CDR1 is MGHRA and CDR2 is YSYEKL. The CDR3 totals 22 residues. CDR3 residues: CASSQGRPLRSTGHGGNQPQHF. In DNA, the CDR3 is TGCGCCAGCAGCCAAGGAAGGCCACTTAGGTCTACGGGACATGGGGGTAATCAGCCCCAGCATTTT.

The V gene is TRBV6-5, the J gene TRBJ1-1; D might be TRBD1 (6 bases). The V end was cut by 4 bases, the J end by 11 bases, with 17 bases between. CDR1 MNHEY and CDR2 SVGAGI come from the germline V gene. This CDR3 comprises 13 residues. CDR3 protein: CASSWGSDRSAFF. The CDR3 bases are TGTGCCAGCAGTTGGGGCTCCGACAGGTCGGCTTTCTTT.

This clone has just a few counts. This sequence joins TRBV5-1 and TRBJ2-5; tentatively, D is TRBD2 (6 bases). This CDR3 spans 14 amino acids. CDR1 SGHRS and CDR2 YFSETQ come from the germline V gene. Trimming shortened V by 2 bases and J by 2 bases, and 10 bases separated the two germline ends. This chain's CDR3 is CASSLLALQETQYF. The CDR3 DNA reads TGCGCCAGCAGCTTACTAGCCTTACAAGAGACCCAGTACTTC.

CDR3 nucleotide sequence: TGCGCCAGCAGCTTGCAGGGTTGGAACACTGAAGCTTTCTTT. Protein product: CASSLQGWNTEAFF. The chain combines TRBV5-1 with TRBJ1-1, with a tentative D call TRBD1 (5 bases). This CDR3 region has 14 residues. Looked up from germline, CDR1 is SGHRS and CDR2 is YFSETQ. The germline V and J ends were trimmed by 1 base and 1 base, with 8 bases remaining between them.

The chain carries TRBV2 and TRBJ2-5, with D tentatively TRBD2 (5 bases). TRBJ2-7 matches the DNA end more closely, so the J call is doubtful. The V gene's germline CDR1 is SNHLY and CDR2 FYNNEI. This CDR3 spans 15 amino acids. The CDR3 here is CASNGGTTTSYEQYF. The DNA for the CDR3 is TGTGCCAGCAATGGAGGTACCACCACCTCCTACGAGCAGTACTTC.

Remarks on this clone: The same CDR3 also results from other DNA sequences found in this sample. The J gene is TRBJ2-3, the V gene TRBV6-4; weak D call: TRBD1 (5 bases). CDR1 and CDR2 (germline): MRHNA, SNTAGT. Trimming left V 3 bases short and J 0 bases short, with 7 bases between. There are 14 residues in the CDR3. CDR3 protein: CASSEQGSTDTQYF. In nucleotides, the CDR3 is TGTGCCAGCAGTGAGCAGGGAAGCACAGATACGCAGTATTTT.

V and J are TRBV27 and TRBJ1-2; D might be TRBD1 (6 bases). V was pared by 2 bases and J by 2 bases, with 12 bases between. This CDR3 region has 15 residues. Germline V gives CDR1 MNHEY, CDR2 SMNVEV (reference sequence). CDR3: CASSLVGGVNYGYTF. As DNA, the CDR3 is TGTGCCAGCAGTTTAGTAGGGGGGGTGAACTATGGCTACACCTTC.